The clone carrying this T cell receptor (beta chain) was observed a handful of times. What it binds is unknown. The data belong to a study of cytomegalovirus exposure and HLA in healthy donors. The PCR made use of 60 Vbeta and 13 Jbeta primers. Only in-frame clones appear in the TCRdb table, and some are missing; sequencing was by immunoSEQ multiplex PCR. This sample has roughly 150,000 clones, with around 80% found just once. The study's findings and limits: In a later analysis, a missense DCLRE1C variant was linked to TCR beta V- and J-gene trimming. Presence/absence comparisons presumed near-even sequencing depth among donors.

When sampled, the donors appeared nominally healthy, though they likely had unrecorded immune exposures. Germline-derived CDR1 and CDR2 are MDHEN and SYDVKM. V lost 6 bases and J lost 6; bases outside the gene matches: 19. This CDR3 has 19 amino acids. The rearrangement joins TRBV28 to TRBJ1-5, with TRBD1 matching over 11 bases. The sequence derives from a man between 18 and 35 years old in good health and CMV-seropositive. The sample comprised PBMCs. DNA of the CDR3: TGTGCCAGCAGCCCCCCGGGACAGGGGGTATTAAGGAGGGGTCAGCCCCAGCATTTT. Protein sequence: CASSPPGQGVLRRGQPQHF.